The 18 T cell receptor beta chains listed next were all sequenced from one sample in a study of cytomegalovirus exposure and HLA in healthy donors. The PCR made use of 60 Vbeta and 13 Jbeta primers. The protocol was immunoSEQ multiplex PCR, while the TCRdb copy is restricted to in-frame clones and leaves out a portion. The table lists fewer than 120,000 clones, about 86% of them singletons, with more than 1.5% in the top ten. The sequenced sample consisted of PBMCs. The receptors originated from a middle-aged man in good health and CMV-seronegative.

The chain recombines TRBV30 with TRBJ1-1; 8 positions match TRBD1. The CDR3 extends over 18 amino acids. The germline CDR1 and CDR2 sequences are GTSNPN and SVGIG (reference sequence). Trimming cost V 1 base and J 0 bases; bases outside gene matches: 13. For the CDR3, the DNA is TGTGCCTGGAGTGGCACAGGGGGGATTAGCGGAATGAACACTGAAGCTTTCTTT. Translation gives CAWSGTGGISGMNTEAFF.

This clone showed up just once. The chain uses TRBV5-1 and TRBJ1-1; the match to TRBD1 covers 7 bases. Germline CDR1 reads SGHRS; CDR2 reads YFSETQ. V dropped 0 bases and J dropped 6; count of bases not matched to a gene: 8. The CDR3 loop spans 15 amino acids. CDR3 DNA sequence: TGCGCCAGCAGCTTGGCTCTTACAGGGGCTGCTGAAGCTTTCTTT. Encoded protein: CASSLALTGAAEAFF.

CDR3 nucleotides: TGTGCCAGCAGCACGACAGGGGCCTACGAGCAGTACTTC. This gives the protein CASSTTGAYEQYF. V is TRBV16 and J is TRBJ2-7, with TRBD1 matching 8 bases. This CDR3 contains 13 residues. Germline CDR1 KGHSY, CDR2 FQNENV. The junction had 2 bases not matched to a gene; V was cut back by 5 bases and J by 2 bases.

The chain combines TRBV7-9 with TRBJ1-6, with TRBD1 identical over 8 bases. Unmatched junction bases numbered 6, after V lost 2 bases and J lost 9 bases. The V gene's germline CDR1 is SEHNR and CDR2 FQNEAQ (reference sequence). This CDR3 contains 15 residues. The CDR3 spells CASSLMGQEGSPLHF. The CDR3 coding sequence is TGTGCCAGCAGCTTAATGGGACAGGAGGGTTCACCCCTCCACTTT.

This clone was seen only once. The chain carries TRBV28 and TRBJ1-2; 11 bases are shared with TRBD1. The germline V gene has CDR1 MDHEN and CDR2 SYDVKM. With V trimmed by 5 bases and J by 8 bases, 10 bases remained unmatched. This CDR3 spans 15 amino acids. The CDR3 DNA sequence: TGTGCCAGCAGTCGCGCCGGGACAGGGGGTAGGGGCTACACCTTC. Protein product: CASSRAGTGGRGYTF.

The rearrangement links TRBV11-2 to TRBJ2-3; tentatively, D is TRBD2 (5 bases). Germline assignment: CDR1 SGHAT and CDR2 FQNNGV. The CDR3 has 14 amino acids. V gave up 3 bases and J gave up 4 bases, with 11 bases separating them. CDR3 loop: CASSFESGPDTQYF. The DNA of the CDR3 is TGTGCCAGCAGCTTCGAAAGCGGCCCAGATACGCAGTATTTT.

The rearrangement links TRBV6-5 to TRBJ1-2; D not resolved. The CDR3 is 12 residues long. Between the trimmed V and J ends, which lost 0 bases and 8 bases, there was a span of 7 bases. The germline V gene has CDR1 MNHEY and CDR2 SVGAGI. CDR3 region: CASSYSTGGYTF. The CDR3 coding sequence is TGTGCCAGCAGTTACTCGACGGGAGGCTACACCTTC.

This chain connects TRBV9 to TRBJ1-4; 7 nucleotides line up with TRBD1. J was trimmed by 7 bases and V by 0 bases; bases with no gene match: 6. The CDR3 is 15 residues long. CDR1 and CDR2 from the germline V gene are SGDLS and YYNGEE. The CDR3, as DNA: TGTGCCAGCAGCGTAGGGACCCACAGGGGTGAAAAACTGTTTTTT. Its translation: CASSVGTHRGEKLFF. Looking up the rest from reference TRBV9 and TRBJ1-4 gives the full variable domain: DSGVTQTPKHLITATGQRVTLRCSPRSGDLSVYWYQQSLDQGLQFLIQYYNGEERAKGNILERFSAQQFPDLHSELNLSSLELGDSALYFCASSVGTHRGEKLFFGSGTQLSVL.

This clone was seen once. J is TRBJ2-1 and V is TRBV11-3; 14 nucleotides match TRBD2. CDR3 length: 19 residues. V shed 4 bases, J shed 10 bases, and the junction held 18 bases outside the gene matches. The germline V gene has CDR1 SGHNT and CDR2 YENEEA. This CDR3 is CASSSNGLAGGLNEREQFF. CDR3 bases: TGTGCCAGCAGCTCGAATGGACTAGCGGGGGGTCTGAATGAGAGGGAGCAGTTCTTC.

V is TRBV6-1 and J is TRBJ1-2; tentative D call: TRBD1 (6 bases). This CDR3 contains 15 residues. V dropped 2 bases and J dropped 5 bases, with 15 bases sitting between them. Germline V CDR1 and CDR2: MNHNS, SASEGT. CDR3 DNA: TGTGCCAGCAGTGAATGGCGGGGGGCGGGGTATGGCTACACCTTC. It encodes CASSEWRGAGYGYTF.

Concerning this clone: This specimen includes other DNA sequences encoding the same CDR3. This sequence joins TRBV29-1 and TRBJ1-2; 9 bases are shared with TRBD1. J gave up 2 bases and V 7 bases, and 8 bases lay outside the gene matches. The CDR3 contains 14 residues. CDR1 SQVTM and CDR2 ANQGSEA come from the germline V gene. CDR3 residues: CSGGGTGSNYGYTF. Here the CDR3 DNA reads TGCAGCGGGGGGGGGACAGGGTCCAACTATGGCTACACCTTC.

This sequence joins TRBV15 and TRBJ2-2; TRBD1 agrees at 7 bases. The J segment lost 3 bases and the V segment lost 5 bases, leaving 6 bases of the junction unmatched. Germline loops: CDR1 LNHNV, CDR2 YYDKDF (reference sequence). The CDR3 is 15 residues long. CDR3 sequence: CATSLGQSDTGELFF. In DNA form, the CDR3 reads TGTGCCACCAGCTTGGGACAGAGCGACACCGGGGAGCTGTTTTTT.

The CDR3 nucleotides are TGTGCCAGCAGCTCCGGACAGGGGGCTGGTGAAGCTTTCTTT. Translating gives CASSSGQGAGEAFF. The rearrangement joins TRBV5-6 to TRBJ1-1, with 11 bases that match TRBD1. CDR3 length equals 14 residues. In germline, CDR1 is SGHDT, CDR2 YYEEEE. Trimming at V came to 3 bases and at J to 7 bases, leaving 5 bases not matched to a gene.

V is TRBV5-1 and J is TRBJ2-2, with a tentative D call TRBD1 (6 bases). Deletions cut 4 bases from V and 5 bases from J, with 12 bases between. Germline lookup yields CDR1 SGHRS and CDR2 YFSETQ. The CDR3 is 14 residues long. CDR3 coding DNA: TGCGCCAGCAGCCAAACAGGGTATACCGGGGAGCTGTTTTTT. It encodes CASSQTGYTGELFF. Combining the CDR3 with reference TRBV5-1 and TRBJ2-2 gives the whole variable domain KAGVTQTPRYLIKTRGQQVTLSCSPISGHRSVSWYQQTPGQGLQFLFEYFSETQRNKGNFPGRFSGRQFSNSRSEMNVSTLELGDSALYLCASSQTGYTGELFFGEGSRLTVL.

The chain uses TRBV7-6 and TRBJ1-3; D gene ambiguous. The length of the CDR3 is 14 residues. The ends were cut back, 2 bases at V and 2 bases at J, with 7 bases in the middle. Looked up from germline, CDR1 is SGHVS and CDR2 is FNYEAQ. The CDR3 sequence is CASSLTSPGNTIYF. In DNA, the CDR3 is TGTGCCAGCAGCTTAACTTCGCCTGGAAACACCATATATTTT.

The table lists this clone with a few counts. The V and J genes are TRBV9 and TRBJ1-5; D ambiguous. From germline, CDR1 is SGDLS and CDR2 YYNGEE. The CDR3 is 14 residues long. Trimming removed 3 bases at V and 3 bases at J, with 10 bases between. CDR3 DNA: TGTGCCAGCAGCGCGGGAGGGTTCAATCAGCCCCAGCATTTT. This codes for CASSAGGFNQPQHF. The variable domain in full, with the rest retrieved from reference TRBV9 and TRBJ1-5, is DSGVTQTPKHLITATGQRVTLRCSPRSGDLSVYWYQQSLDQGLQFLIQYYNGEERAKGNILERFSAQQFPDLHSELNLSSLELGDSALYFCASSAGGFNQPQHFGDGTRLSIL.

This chain connects TRBV19 to TRBJ2-5; 8 bases line up with TRBD1. The CDR3 spans 13 residues. J was trimmed by 2 bases and V by 4 bases; bases with no gene match: 0. CDR1 LNHDA and CDR2 SQIVND come from the germline V gene (reference sequence). The CDR3 is CASSNRGQETQYF. For the CDR3, the DNA is TGTGCCAGTAGTAACAGGGGGCAAGAGACCCAGTACTTC.

The chain carries TRBV19 and TRBJ2-1; TRBD2 is a possible D gene (7 bases). CDR1 and CDR2 from the germline V gene are LNHDA and SQIVND (reference sequence). The CDR3 consists of 20 residues. V was cut by 1 base and J by 4 bases, with 26 bases left in between. In nucleotides, the CDR3 is TGTGCCAGTAGTATAGGCGGTCGCCGGGGGGTCGGGGGCCTATACAATGAGCAGTTCTTC. This sequence encodes CASSIGGRRGVGGLYNEQFF.